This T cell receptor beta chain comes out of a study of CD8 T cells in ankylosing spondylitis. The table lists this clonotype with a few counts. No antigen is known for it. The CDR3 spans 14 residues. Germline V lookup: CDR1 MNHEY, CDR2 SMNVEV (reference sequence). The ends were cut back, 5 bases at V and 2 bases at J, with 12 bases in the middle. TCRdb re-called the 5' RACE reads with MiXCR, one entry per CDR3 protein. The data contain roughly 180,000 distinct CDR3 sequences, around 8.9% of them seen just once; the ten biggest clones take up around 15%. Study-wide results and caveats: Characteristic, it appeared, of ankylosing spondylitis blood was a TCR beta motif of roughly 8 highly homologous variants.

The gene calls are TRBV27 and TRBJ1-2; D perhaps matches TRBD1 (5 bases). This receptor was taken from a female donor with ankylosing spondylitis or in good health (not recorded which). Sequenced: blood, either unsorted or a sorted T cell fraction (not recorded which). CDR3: CASSARGGNYGYTF. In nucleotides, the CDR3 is TGTGCCAGCAGTGCTCGGGGGGGGAACTATGGCTACACCTTC.